This TCR beta chain was observed in a study of T cells after posttransplantation cyclophosphamide. Overall study findings and caveats: Blood and skin or GI T cell repertoires showed limited TRB overlap. Donor CD8+ memory clones often dominated recipient blood repertoires at later times.

Remarks on this clone: Antigen unknown.

Produced via immunoSEQ multiplex PCR; TCRdb's table is partial and in-frame only. The data show about 36,000 clones, around 78% seen once. Germline loops: CDR1 SGHKS, CDR2 YYEKEE (reference sequence). The CDR3 is 12 amino acids. The J segment lost 4 bases and the V segment lost 4 bases, leaving 0 bases of the junction unmatched. Cyclophosphamide on days +3 and +4 followed busulfan-fludarabine conditioning and a marrow graft. The sequences come from CD4+ T cells sorted from blood, collected 1,700 to 2,000 days after a stem cell transplant with posttransplant cyclophosphamide. This chain links TRBV5-5 with TRBJ1-2; 8 nucleotides align to TRBD1. The TCR comes from a female patient in her 40s who received an allogeneic stem cell transplant from a related donor, was CMV-positive, and had no GVHD. Some T cells may possibly be graft donor cells. CDR3 protein: CASSGQGYGYTF. DNA for the CDR3: TGTGCCAGCAGCGGACAGGGCTATGGCTACACCTTC.